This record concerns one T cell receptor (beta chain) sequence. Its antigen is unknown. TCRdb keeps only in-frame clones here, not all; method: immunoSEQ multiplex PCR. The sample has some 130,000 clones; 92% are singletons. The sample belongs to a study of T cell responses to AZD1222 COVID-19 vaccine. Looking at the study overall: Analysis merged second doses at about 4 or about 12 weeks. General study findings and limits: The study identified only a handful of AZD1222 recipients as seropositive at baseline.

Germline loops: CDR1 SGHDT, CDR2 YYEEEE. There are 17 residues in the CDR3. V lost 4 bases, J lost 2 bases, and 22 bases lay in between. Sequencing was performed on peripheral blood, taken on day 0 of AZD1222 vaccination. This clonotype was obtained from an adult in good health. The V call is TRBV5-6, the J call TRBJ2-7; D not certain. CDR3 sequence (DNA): TGTGCCAGCAGCCGGCAGGCCCGGGCGCTTGGAGCCTACGAGCAGTACTTC. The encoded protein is CASSRQARALGAYEQYF.